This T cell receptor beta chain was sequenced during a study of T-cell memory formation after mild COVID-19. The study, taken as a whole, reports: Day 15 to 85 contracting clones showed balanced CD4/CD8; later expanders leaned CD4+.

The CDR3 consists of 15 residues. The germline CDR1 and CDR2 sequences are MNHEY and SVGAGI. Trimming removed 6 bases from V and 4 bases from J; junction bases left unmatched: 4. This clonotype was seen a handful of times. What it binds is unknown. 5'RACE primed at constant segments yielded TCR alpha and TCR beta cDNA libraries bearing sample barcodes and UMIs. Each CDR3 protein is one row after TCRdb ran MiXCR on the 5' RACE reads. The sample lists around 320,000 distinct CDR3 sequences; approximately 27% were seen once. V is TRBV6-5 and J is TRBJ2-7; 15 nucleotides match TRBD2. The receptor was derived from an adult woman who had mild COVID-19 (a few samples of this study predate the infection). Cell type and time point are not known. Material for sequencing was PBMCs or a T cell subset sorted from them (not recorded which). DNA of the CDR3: TGTGCCAGCAGCGCCGGGACTAGCGGGGGGTACGAGCAGTACTTC. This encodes CASSAGTSGGYEQYF.